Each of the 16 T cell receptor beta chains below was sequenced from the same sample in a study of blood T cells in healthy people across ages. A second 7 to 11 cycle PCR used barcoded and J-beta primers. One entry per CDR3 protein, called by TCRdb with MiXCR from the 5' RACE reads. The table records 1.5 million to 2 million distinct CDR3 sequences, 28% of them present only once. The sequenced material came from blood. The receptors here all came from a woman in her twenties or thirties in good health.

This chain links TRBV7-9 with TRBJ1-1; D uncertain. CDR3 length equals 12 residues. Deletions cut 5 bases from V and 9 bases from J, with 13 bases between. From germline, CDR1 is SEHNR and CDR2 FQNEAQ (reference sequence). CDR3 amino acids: CASSQKDLKAFF. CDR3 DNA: TGTGCCAGCAGCCAGAAGGACCTTAAAGCTTTCTTT.

The CDR3 region is CASSPTSGQGNSPLHF. The CDR3 DNA reads as TGTGCCAGCTCACCAACCTCGGGACAGGGAAATTCACCCCTCCACTTT. This chain uses TRBV18 with TRBJ1-6; 9 bases line up with TRBD1. Germline trimming cut 2 bases from V and 7 bases from J; bases unmatched to any gene: 6. The germline gives CDR1 KGHSH, CDR2 LQKENI. CDR3 length equals 16 residues.

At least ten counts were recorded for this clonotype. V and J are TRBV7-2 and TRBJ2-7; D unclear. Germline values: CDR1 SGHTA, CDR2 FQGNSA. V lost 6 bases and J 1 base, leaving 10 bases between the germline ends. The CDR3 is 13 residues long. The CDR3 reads CASSLMGSYEQYF. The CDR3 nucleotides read TGTGCCAGCAGTTTAATGGGGTCCTACGAGCAGTACTTC.

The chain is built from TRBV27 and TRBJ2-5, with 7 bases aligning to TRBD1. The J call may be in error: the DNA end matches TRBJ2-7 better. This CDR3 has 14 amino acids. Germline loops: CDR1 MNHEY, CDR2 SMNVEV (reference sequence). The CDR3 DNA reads TGTGCCAGCAGTTCTCGACAGGGCGGAACCGAGCAGTACTTC. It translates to CASSSRQGGTEQYF.

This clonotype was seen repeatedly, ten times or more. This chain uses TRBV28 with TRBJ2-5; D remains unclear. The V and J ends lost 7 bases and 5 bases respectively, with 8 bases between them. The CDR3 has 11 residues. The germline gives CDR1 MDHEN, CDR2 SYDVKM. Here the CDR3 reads CASKGRETQYF. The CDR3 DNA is TGTGCCAGCAAAGGTCGGGAGACCCAGTACTTC.

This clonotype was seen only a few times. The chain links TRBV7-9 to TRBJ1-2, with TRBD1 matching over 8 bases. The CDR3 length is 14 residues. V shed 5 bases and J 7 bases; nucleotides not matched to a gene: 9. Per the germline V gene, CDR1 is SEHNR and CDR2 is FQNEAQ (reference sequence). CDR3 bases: TGTGCCAGCAGCCCGGCCGGCAGGGGGCCTGGCTACACCTTC. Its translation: CASSPAGRGPGYTF.

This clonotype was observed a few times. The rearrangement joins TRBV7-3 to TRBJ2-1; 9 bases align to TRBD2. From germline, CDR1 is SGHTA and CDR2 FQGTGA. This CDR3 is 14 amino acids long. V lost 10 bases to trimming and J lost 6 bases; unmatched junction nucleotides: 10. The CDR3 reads CATARAGGFNEQFF. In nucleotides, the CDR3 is TGTGCCACCGCCCGGGCGGGGGGGTTCAATGAGCAGTTCTTC.

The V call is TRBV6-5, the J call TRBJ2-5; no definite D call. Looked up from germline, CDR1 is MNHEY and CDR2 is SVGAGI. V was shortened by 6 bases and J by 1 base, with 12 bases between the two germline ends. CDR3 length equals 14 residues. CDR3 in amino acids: CASRKESFQETQYF. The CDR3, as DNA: TGTGCCAGCAGAAAGGAGAGCTTCCAAGAGACCCAGTACTTC.

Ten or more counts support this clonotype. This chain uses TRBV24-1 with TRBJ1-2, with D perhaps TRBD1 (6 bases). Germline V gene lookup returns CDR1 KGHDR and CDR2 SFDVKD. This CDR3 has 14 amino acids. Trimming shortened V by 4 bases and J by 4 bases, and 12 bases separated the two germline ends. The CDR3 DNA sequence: TGTGCCACCAGTGACTCGGACAGCTCCTATGGCTACACCTTC. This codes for CATSDSDSSYGYTF.

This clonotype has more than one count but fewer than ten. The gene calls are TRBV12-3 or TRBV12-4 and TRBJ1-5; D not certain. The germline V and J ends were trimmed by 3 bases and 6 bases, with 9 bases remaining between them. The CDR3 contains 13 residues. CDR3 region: CASSFRWSQPQHF. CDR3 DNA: TGTGCCAGCAGTTTTCGGTGGAGTCAGCCCCAGCATTTT.

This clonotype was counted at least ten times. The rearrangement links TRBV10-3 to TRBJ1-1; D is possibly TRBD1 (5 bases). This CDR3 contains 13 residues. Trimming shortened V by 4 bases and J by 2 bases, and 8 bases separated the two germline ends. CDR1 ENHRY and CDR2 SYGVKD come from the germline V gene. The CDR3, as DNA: TGTGCCATCAGTGGGCAGGGAAACACTGAAGCTTTCTTT. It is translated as CAISGQGNTEAFF.

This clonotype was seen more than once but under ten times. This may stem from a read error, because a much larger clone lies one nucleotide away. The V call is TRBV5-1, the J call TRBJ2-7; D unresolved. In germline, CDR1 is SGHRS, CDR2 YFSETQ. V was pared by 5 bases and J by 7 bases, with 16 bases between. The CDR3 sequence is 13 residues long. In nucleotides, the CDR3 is TGCGCCAGCAGAGATCCCTACTACAATGAGCAGTACTTC. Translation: CASRDPYYNEQYF.

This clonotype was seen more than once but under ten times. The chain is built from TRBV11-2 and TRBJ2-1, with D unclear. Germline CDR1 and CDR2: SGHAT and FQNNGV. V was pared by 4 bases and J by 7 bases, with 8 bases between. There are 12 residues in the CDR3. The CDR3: CASSYTRNEQFF. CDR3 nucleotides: TGTGCCAGCAGCTATACGCGGAATGAGCAGTTCTTC.

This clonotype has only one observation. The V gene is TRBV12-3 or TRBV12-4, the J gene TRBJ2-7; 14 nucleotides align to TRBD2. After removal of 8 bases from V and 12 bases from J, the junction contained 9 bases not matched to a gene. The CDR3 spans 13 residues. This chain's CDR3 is CASRSTGTSGRYF. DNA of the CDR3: TGTGCCAGCCGGAGTACGGGGACTAGCGGGAGGTACTTC.

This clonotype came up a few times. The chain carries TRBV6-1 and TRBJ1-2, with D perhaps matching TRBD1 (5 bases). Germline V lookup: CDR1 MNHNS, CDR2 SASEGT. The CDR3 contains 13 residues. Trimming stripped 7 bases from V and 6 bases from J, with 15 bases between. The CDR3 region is CASKGRWGDGYTF. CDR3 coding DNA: TGTGCCAGCAAGGGGAGATGGGGTGATGGCTACACCTTC.

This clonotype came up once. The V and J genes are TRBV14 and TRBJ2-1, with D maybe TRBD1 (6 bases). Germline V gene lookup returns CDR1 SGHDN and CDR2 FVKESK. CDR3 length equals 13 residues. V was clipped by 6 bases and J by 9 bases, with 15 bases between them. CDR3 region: CASSRGSGAEQFF. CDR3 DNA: TGTGCCAGCAGTCGTGGGTCAGGGGCTGAGCAGTTCTTC.